These T cell receptor beta chains were read from a single sample in a study of T cell responses to AZD1222 COVID-19 vaccine. Assay used: immunoSEQ multiplex PCR; TCRdb lists only in-frame clones, some missing. The sample contains about 69,000 clones, around 78% of which appear only once. The source material was peripheral blood, sampled 28 days after the second AZD1222 dose. Receptors originate from an adult who received the AZD1222 COVID-19 vaccine. Each CDR3 is given with its conserved first and last residue. The order of the fields is V gene, J gene, D gene, clone size, CDR3 DNA, CDR3 protein. A D gene is named only where the DNA matches it firmly. Size is omitted from some rows. Given values are once, few, many or a class for expanded clones.

v_gene: TRBV2
j_gene: TRBJ2-7
d_gene: NA
abundance: NA
CDR3nt: TGTGCCAGCAGCGACGGCAGCTCCTACGAGCAGTACTTC
CDR3aa: CASSDGSSYEQYF

v_gene: TRBV5-1
j_gene: TRBJ1-3
d_gene: NA
abundance: NA
CDR3nt: TGCGCCAGCAGCTTGCTTCGGCAGCGCGATGGAAACACCATATATTTT
CDR3aa: CASSLLRQRDGNTIYF

v_gene: TRBV18
j_gene: TRBJ2-2
d_gene: TRBD2
abundance: NA
CDR3nt: TGTGCCAGCTCACCACCCACGGGAGGGAACACCGGGGAGCTGTTTTTT
CDR3aa: CASSPPTGGNTGELFF

v_gene: TRBV6-5
j_gene: TRBJ2-1
d_gene: TRBD1
abundance: NA
CDR3nt: TGTGCCAGCAGAACTTCGGGACAGGCCTACAATGAGCAGTTCTTC
CDR3aa: CASRTSGQAYNEQFF

v_gene: TRBV30
j_gene: TRBJ2-1
d_gene: TRBD2
abundance: NA
CDR3nt: TGTGCCTGGGTGGGACTAGCGGAATACAATGAGCAGTTCTTC
CDR3aa: CAWVGLAEYNEQFF

v_gene: TRBV5-3
j_gene: TRBJ1-2
d_gene: NA
abundance: NA
CDR3nt: TGTGCCAGAAGCTTGGGTGGCTACACCTTC
CDR3aa: CARSLGGYTF

v_gene: TRBV10-1
j_gene: TRBJ1-1
d_gene: NA
abundance: NA
CDR3nt: TGCGCCAGCAGTGTAGGGACGAAGGACACTGAAGCTTTCTTT
CDR3aa: CASSVGTKDTEAFF

v_gene: TRBV29-1
j_gene: TRBJ2-1
d_gene: TRBD2
abundance: NA
CDR3nt: TGCAGCGTCTCCCCGGGGGGGAGCTCCTACAATGAGCAGTTCTTC
CDR3aa: CSVSPGGSSYNEQFF

v_gene: TRBV5-1
j_gene: TRBJ1-3
d_gene: NA
abundance: NA
CDR3nt: TGCGCCAGCAGCTCCGGGACCCAGAGCTCTGGAAACACCATATATTTT
CDR3aa: CASSSGTQSSGNTIYF

v_gene: TRBV4-2
j_gene: TRBJ2-3
d_gene: TRBD2
abundance: NA
CDR3nt: TGTGCCAGCAGCCAAGAAGGGGCTAGCGGGAGTGGAGATACGCAGTATTTT
CDR3aa: CASSQEGASGSGDTQYF

v_gene: TRBV25-1
j_gene: TRBJ1-2
d_gene: TRBD1
abundance: NA
CDR3nt: TGTGCCAGCAGTGAAATCCGGGACAGCATCGGCCGTGGCTACACCTTC
CDR3aa: CASSEIRDSIGRGYTF

v_gene: TRBV4-1
j_gene: TRBJ1-2
d_gene: NA
abundance: NA
CDR3nt: TGCGCCAGCAGCCGCGTCCTGGACACCCATGGCTACACCTTC
CDR3aa: CASSRVLDTHGYTF

v_gene: TRBV29-1
j_gene: TRBJ2-7
d_gene: TRBD2
abundance: NA
CDR3nt: TGCAGCGTTGCGGGACTAGCGGGAGTAATTGTAGGCTACGAGCAGTACTTC
CDR3aa: CSVAGLAGVIVGYEQYF

v_gene: TRBV27
j_gene: TRBJ2-5
d_gene: TRBD2
abundance: NA
CDR3nt: TGTGCCAGCAGGGGGGGGTGGCCCCAAGAGACCCAGTACTTC
CDR3aa: CASRGGWPQETQYF

v_gene: TRBV5-6
j_gene: TRBJ1-2
d_gene: NA
abundance: NA
CDR3nt: TGTGCCAGCAGCCCCTGGGGGGTATACTATGGCTACACCTTC
CDR3aa: CASSPWGVYYGYTF

v_gene: TRBV10-3
j_gene: TRBJ1-2
d_gene: NA
abundance: NA
CDR3nt: TGTGCCATCAGTGAGCCCAGGGATGGCTACACCTTC
CDR3aa: CAISEPRDGYTF

v_gene: TRBV11-3
j_gene: TRBJ2-5
d_gene: NA
abundance: NA
CDR3nt: TGTGCCATACAAAGAAGGGAGACCCAGTACTTC
CDR3aa: CAIQRRETQYF

v_gene: TRBV5-6
j_gene: TRBJ2-2
d_gene: NA
abundance: NA
CDR3nt: TGTGCCAGCAGCTTGTTCATGGGGCCCAACACCGGGGAGCTGTTTTTT
CDR3aa: CASSLFMGPNTGELFF

v_gene: TRBV30
j_gene: TRBJ2-3
d_gene: TRBD2
abundance: NA
CDR3nt: TGTGCCTGGAAATCGGAGGGAGGGTTCGGAACAGATACGCAGTATTTT
CDR3aa: CAWKSEGGFGTDTQYF

v_gene: TRBV7-8
j_gene: TRBJ2-1
d_gene: NA
abundance: once
CDR3nt: TGTGCCAGCAGCTTGGACAGTGACAATGAGCAGTTCTTC
CDR3aa: CASSLDSDNEQFF

v_gene: TRBV28
j_gene: TRBJ1-2
d_gene: NA
abundance: NA
CDR3nt: TGTGCCAGCAGGCCAGACCGTCTTTATGGCTACACCTTC
CDR3aa: CASRPDRLYGYTF

v_gene: TRBV28
j_gene: TRBJ2-5
d_gene: TRBD2
abundance: NA
CDR3nt: TGTGCCAGCAGGGGGGGGGAACAGACCCAGTACTTC
CDR3aa: CASRGGEQTQYF

v_gene: TRBV6-1
j_gene: TRBJ2-3
d_gene: TRBD2
abundance: NA
CDR3nt: TGTGCCAGCAGTGAACTAGCGGGCTTAAGCACAGATACGCAGTATTTT
CDR3aa: CASSELAGLSTDTQYF

v_gene: TRBV7-3
j_gene: TRBJ1-1
d_gene: TRBD1
abundance: NA
CDR3nt: TGTGCCAGCAGCTTAGAGAGGCGGACAGGGGCCTTGAACACTGAAGCTTTCTTT
CDR3aa: CASSLERRTGALNTEAFF

v_gene: TRBV7-9
j_gene: TRBJ2-1
d_gene: NA
abundance: NA
CDR3nt: TGTGCCAGCAGCTTAGCGCAGGGGCGAGATGAGCAGTTCTTC
CDR3aa: CASSLAQGRDEQFF

v_gene: TRBV6-2/TRBV6-3
j_gene: TRBJ2-7
d_gene: TRBD1
abundance: NA
CDR3nt: TGTGCCAGCAGTTGGACAGGGTTGGTTGGCTACGAGCAGTACTTC
CDR3aa: CASSWTGLVGYEQYF

v_gene: TRBV5-1
j_gene: TRBJ2-1
d_gene: TRBD1
abundance: NA
CDR3nt: TGCGCCAGCAGCTTTCAGGTGTGGGGACAGGGAGGGGATGAGCAGTTCTTC
CDR3aa: CASSFQVWGQGGDEQFF

v_gene: TRBV2
j_gene: TRBJ1-4
d_gene: NA
abundance: NA
CDR3nt: TGTGCCAGCACCCGAGGAGGAGCAACTAATGAAAAACTGTTTTTT
CDR3aa: CASTRGGATNEKLFF

v_gene: TRBV30
j_gene: TRBJ1-1
d_gene: NA
abundance: NA
CDR3nt: TGTGCCTTGTTTTTCGACACTGAAGCTTTCTTT
CDR3aa: CALFFDTEAFF

v_gene: TRBV19
j_gene: TRBJ2-4
d_gene: NA
abundance: NA
CDR3nt: TGTGCCAGTTCTATGACTGCTTTCCAAAACATTCAGTACTTC
CDR3aa: CASSMTAFQNIQYF

v_gene: TRBV29-1
j_gene: TRBJ1-1
d_gene: NA
abundance: NA
CDR3nt: TGCAGCAAGGCCAGGGTTGGATCCATGAACACTGAAGCTTTCTTT
CDR3aa: CSKARVGSMNTEAFF

v_gene: TRBV10-3
j_gene: TRBJ2-5
d_gene: TRBD1
abundance: NA
CDR3nt: TGTGCCATCAGTTCGACAGGGGGAGAGACCCAGTACTTC
CDR3aa: CAISSTGGETQYF

v_gene: TRBV15
j_gene: TRBJ2-3
d_gene: NA
abundance: NA
CDR3nt: TGTGCCACCAGCAGAGTCCGCCTTACAGATACGCAGTATTTT
CDR3aa: CATSRVRLTDTQYF

v_gene: TRBV7-2
j_gene: TRBJ2-2
d_gene: NA
abundance: NA
CDR3nt: TGTGCCAGCAGCCCTACAGGGGGGGTTACCGGGGAGCTGTTTTTT
CDR3aa: CASSPTGGVTGELFF

v_gene: TRBV5-1
j_gene: TRBJ2-2
d_gene: TRBD2
abundance: NA
CDR3nt: TGCGCCAGCAGCTCTCCCGATAGCGGGAGCAGGGACGGGGAGCTGTTTTTT
CDR3aa: CASSSPDSGSRDGELFF

v_gene: TRBV29-1
j_gene: TRBJ1-2
d_gene: NA
abundance: NA
CDR3nt: TGCAGCGTTGGGTCAGGGGCCAACTATGGCTACACCTTC
CDR3aa: CSVGSGANYGYTF

v_gene: TRBV3-1/TRBV3-2
j_gene: TRBJ2-7
d_gene: NA
abundance: NA
CDR3nt: TGTGCCAGCAGCCAGACCCACTACGAGCAGTACTTC
CDR3aa: CASSQTHYEQYF

v_gene: TRBV21-1
j_gene: TRBJ1-1
d_gene: NA
abundance: NA
CDR3nt: TGTGCCAGCACGGCCCCCCCGGGGGGGAACACTGAAGCTTTCTTT
CDR3aa: CASTAPPGGNTEAFF

v_gene: TRBV5-1
j_gene: TRBJ2-3
d_gene: NA
abundance: NA
CDR3nt: TGCGCCAGCAGCTTTGGGGGCATTAGCACAGATACGCAGTATTTT
CDR3aa: CASSFGGISTDTQYF

v_gene: TRBV28
j_gene: TRBJ2-3
d_gene: NA
abundance: NA
CDR3nt: TGTGCCAGCAGTTCCCCTAGCACAGATACGCAGTATTTT
CDR3aa: CASSSPSTDTQYF

v_gene: TRBV9
j_gene: TRBJ1-1
d_gene: NA
abundance: NA
CDR3nt: TGTGCCAGCAGCGTAGTAACGGGAAATGAAGCTTTCTTT
CDR3aa: CASSVVTGNEAFF

v_gene: TRBV5-4
j_gene: TRBJ1-2
d_gene: NA
abundance: NA
CDR3nt: TGTGCCAGCAGCTTTTTGGGGGGGGACTATGGCTACACCTTC
CDR3aa: CASSFLGGDYGYTF